What follows are 13 T cell receptor beta chains derived from one specimen sequenced in a study of ipilimumab plus nivolumab after autologous stem cell transplantation (dated by TCRdb to about 2021). The library was produced with the immunoSEQ multiplex PCR assay. The immuneACCESS repertoire file appears here via TCRdb, limited to in-frame rearrangements. These files lack a portion of the clones; in checked studies, under half of the deficit traces to unresolved V genes, and the cause of the others is not known. The sample records about 19,000 clones, roughly four fifths of which are singletons. The ten most abundant clones make up over 5.5% of the sample. The source was PBMCs, collected in a trial of ipilimumab plus nivolumab as post-transplant consolidation. All receptors come from a male donor with diffuse large B-cell lymphoma.

V usage is TRBV5-4 and J usage is TRBJ2-1, with D perhaps TRBD1 or TRBD2 (5 bases each). Looked up from germline, CDR1 is SGHNT and CDR2 is YYREEE (reference sequence). The CDR3 is 12 residues long. V was shortened by 4 bases and J by 9 bases, with 11 bases between the two germline ends. DNA of the CDR3: TGTGCCAGCAGCGAGGGGTTGGGTGAGCAGTTCTTC. This sequence encodes CASSEGLGEQFF.

This chain uses TRBV5-1 with TRBJ2-3; 9 nucleotides match TRBD2. Germline assignment: CDR1 SGHRS and CDR2 YFSETQ. V trimming: 4 bases; J trimming: 2 bases; junction bases outside the gene matches: 8. The CDR3 has 16 residues. The CDR3 here is CASSLSAGGITDTQYF. The CDR3 DNA follows: TGCGCCAGCAGCCTTTCAGCGGGGGGAATCACAGATACGCAGTATTTT.

V usage is TRBV5-1 and J usage is TRBJ2-3; the match to TRBD2 covers 7 bases. CDR1 SGHRS and CDR2 YFSETQ come from the germline V gene. The CDR3 totals 16 residues. Trimming removed 0 bases from V and 0 bases from J; junction bases left unmatched: 4. The CDR3 coding sequence is TGCGCCAGCAGCTTGGTGAGCGGGACTAGCACAGATACGCAGTATTTT. Protein product: CASSLVSGTSTDTQYF.

This chain links TRBV30 with TRBJ1-6; D gene uncertain. Germline V CDR1 and CDR2: GTSNPN, SVGIG (reference sequence). This CDR3 region has 14 residues. The ends were cut back, 1 base at V and 6 bases at J, with 10 bases in the middle. CDR3 in DNA: TGTGCCTGGAGTGGGAGGAGGTTTAATTCACCCCTCCACTTT. Residues: CAWSGRRFNSPLHF.

The chain couples TRBV30 to TRBJ1-6; 7 nucleotides agree with TRBD1. The CDR3 extends over 15 amino acids. The J segment lost 6 bases and the V segment lost 0 bases, leaving 5 bases of the junction unmatched. Germline lookup yields CDR1 GTSNPN and CDR2 SVGIG (reference sequence). This CDR3 reads CAWSVLRQGNSPLHF. CDR3 DNA: TGTGCCTGGAGTGTATTACGACAGGGTAATTCACCCCTCCACTTT.

The chain links TRBV19 to TRBJ1-5, with a possible D match to TRBD1 (5 bases). From germline, CDR1 is LNHDA and CDR2 SQIVND (reference sequence). The CDR3 extends over 15 amino acids. The V and J ends lost 3 bases and 4 bases respectively, with 13 bases between them. DNA of the CDR3: TGTGCCAGTAGTATTACGGGGACGGGAAATCAGCCCCAGCATTTT. This encodes CASSITGTGNQPQHF.

The V call is TRBV2, the J call TRBJ1-3; unclear D gene. Trimming removed 2 bases from V and 1 base from J, with 6 bases in between. Germline CDR1 is SNHLY and CDR2 is FYNNEI. This CDR3 comprises 14 residues. CDR3 nucleotides: TGTGCCAGCAGTGAAATAGGGTCTGGAAACACCATATATTTT. It codes for CASSEIGSGNTIYF.

V is TRBV15 and J is TRBJ1-1, with D tentatively TRBD1 (6 bases). This CDR3 region has 15 residues. Germline loops: CDR1 LNHNV, CDR2 YYDKDF (reference sequence). V was cut by 3 bases and J by 0 bases, with 11 bases left in between. The CDR3: CATSSWDKLNTEAFF. As DNA, the CDR3 is TGTGCCACCAGCAGTTGGGACAAATTGAACACTGAAGCTTTCTTT.

This sequence joins TRBV6-5 and TRBJ1-1, with D possibly being TRBD1 (6 bases). The CDR3 consists of 14 residues. Germline CDR1 reads MNHEY; CDR2 reads SVGAGI. The V end lost 6 bases, the J end lost 4 bases, and 15 bases lay between the germline ends. CDR3 loop: CASSKGGLVTEAFF. DNA for the CDR3: TGTGCCAGCAGCAAAGGGGGACTAGTCACTGAAGCTTTCTTT.

This clone occurred once. The chain carries TRBV15 and TRBJ1-4; unclear D gene. The germline V gene encodes CDR1 LNHNV and CDR2 YYDKDF (reference sequence). This CDR3 spans 16 amino acids. V lost 0 bases and J lost 3, with 11 bases in between. In nucleotides, the CDR3 is TGTGCCACCAGCAGAGATCGCGGCAGCTCTAATGAAAAACTGTTTTTT. This translates into CATSRDRGSSNEKLFF.

This chain links TRBV6-5 with TRBJ2-7; 9 nucleotides match TRBD1. Germline loops: CDR1 MNHEY, CDR2 SVGAGI. V was clipped by 5 bases and J by 3 bases; unmatched bases: 2. The CDR3 is made up of 13 amino acids. The CDR3 reads CASSGDRDYEQYF. The CDR3 nucleotides are TGTGCCAGCAGTGGGGACAGGGACTACGAGCAGTACTTC.

CDR3 nucleotide sequence: TGTGCCAGCGGGCGGGACTCCCCCTCCGAGCAGTTCTTC. Amino acid sequence: CASGRDSPSEQFF. This chain links TRBV6-4 with TRBJ2-1; D is possibly TRBD2 (6 bases). The CDR3 consists of 13 residues. V lost 8 bases to trimming and J lost 10 bases, with 18 bases between them. Germline CDR1 is MRHNA and CDR2 is SNTAGT.

The chain recombines TRBV4-2 with TRBJ2-1; 11 nucleotides line up with TRBD2. The V gene end was trimmed by 0 bases and the J gene end by 4 bases; junction bases not matched to a gene: 5. The CDR3 runs to 17 residues. Germline V CDR1 and CDR2: LGHNA, YNFKEQ. CDR3 in amino acids: CASSQDQRTSGYNEQFF. CDR3 sequence (DNA): TGTGCCAGCAGCCAAGATCAGCGGACTAGCGGGTACAATGAGCAGTTCTTC.